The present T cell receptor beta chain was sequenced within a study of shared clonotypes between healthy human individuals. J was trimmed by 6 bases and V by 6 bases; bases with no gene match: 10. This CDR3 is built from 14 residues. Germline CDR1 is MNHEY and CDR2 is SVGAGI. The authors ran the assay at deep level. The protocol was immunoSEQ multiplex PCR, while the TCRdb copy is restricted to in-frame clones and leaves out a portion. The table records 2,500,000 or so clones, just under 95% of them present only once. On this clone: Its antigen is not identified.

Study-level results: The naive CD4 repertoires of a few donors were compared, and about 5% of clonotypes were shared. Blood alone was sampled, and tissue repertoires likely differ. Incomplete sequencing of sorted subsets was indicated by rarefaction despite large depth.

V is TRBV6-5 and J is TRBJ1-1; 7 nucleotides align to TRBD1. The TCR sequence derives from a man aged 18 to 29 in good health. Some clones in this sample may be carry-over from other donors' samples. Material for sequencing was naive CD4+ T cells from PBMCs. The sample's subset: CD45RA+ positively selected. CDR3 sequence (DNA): TGTGCCAGCAGCAGAGCAAGGGACAGCCCTGAAGCTTTCTTT. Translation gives CASSRARDSPEAFF.